This T cell receptor beta chain was captured by sequencing in a study of Graves' ophthalmopathy and Graves' hyperthyroidism. The CDR3 covers 15 residues. Germline V lookup: CDR1 SGHRS, CDR2 YFSETQ. After removal of 3 bases from V and 3 bases from J, the junction contained 5 bases not matched to a gene. RNA transcripts yielded amplified TCR beta CDR3 regions. The workflow started with a first-round RT-PCR run with HTBI primers and then moved on to a second-round multiplex PCR. TCRdb redid the calling of the multiplex PCR reads with MiXCR, one entry per CDR3 protein. This table has hundreds of thousands of distinct CDR3 sequences, roughly 50% appearing once.

This TCR came from an adult man with Graves' ophthalmopathy. This chain joins TRBV5-1 and TRBJ2-7, with 11 bases matching TRBD2. The sample consisted of peripheral blood. In DNA, the CDR3 is TGCGCCAGCAGCTCGGGGACTAGCGGAGACTACGAGCAGTACTTC. Residues: CASSSGTSGDYEQYF.